This T cell receptor beta chain was captured by sequencing in a study of T-cell reconstitution after alpha-beta-depleted transplantation in children. This clonotype was picked up many times. Researchers prepared the TCRbeta library using unique molecular identifiers, the study reports. A single record per CDR3 protein comes from TCRdb applying MiXCR to the PCR reads. The sample yields about 230,000 distinct CDR3 sequences, 8% to 10% seen once. Trimming cost V 5 bases and J 6 bases; bases outside gene matches: 9. This CDR3 has 15 amino acids. Germline CDR1 is MNHEY and CDR2 is SMNVEV (reference sequence).

The origin of this receptor is a human donor who donated a stem cell graft to a child with acute lymphoblastic leukemia. The chain joins TRBV27 to TRBJ1-3, with 8 bases identical to TRBD1. The starting material was PBMCs from the stem cell graft donor, obtained from the stem cell graft. In DNA form, the CDR3 reads TGTGCCAGCAGTCTTTCGACAGGGGATCTAAACACCATATATTTT. This sequence encodes CASSLSTGDLNTIYF.